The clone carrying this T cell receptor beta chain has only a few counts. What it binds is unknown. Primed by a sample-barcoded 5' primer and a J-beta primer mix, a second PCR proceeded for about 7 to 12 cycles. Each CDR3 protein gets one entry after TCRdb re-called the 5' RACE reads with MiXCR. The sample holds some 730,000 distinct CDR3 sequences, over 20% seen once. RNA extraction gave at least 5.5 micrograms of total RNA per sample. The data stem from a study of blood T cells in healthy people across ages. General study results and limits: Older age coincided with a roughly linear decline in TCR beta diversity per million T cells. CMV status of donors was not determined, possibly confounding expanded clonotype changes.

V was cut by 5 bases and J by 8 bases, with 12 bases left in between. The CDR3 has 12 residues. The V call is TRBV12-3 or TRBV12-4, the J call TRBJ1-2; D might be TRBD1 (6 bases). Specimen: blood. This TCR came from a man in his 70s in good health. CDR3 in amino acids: CASSPGQWGYTF. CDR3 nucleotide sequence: TGTGCCAGCAGTCCAGGACAGTGGGGCTACACCTTC.